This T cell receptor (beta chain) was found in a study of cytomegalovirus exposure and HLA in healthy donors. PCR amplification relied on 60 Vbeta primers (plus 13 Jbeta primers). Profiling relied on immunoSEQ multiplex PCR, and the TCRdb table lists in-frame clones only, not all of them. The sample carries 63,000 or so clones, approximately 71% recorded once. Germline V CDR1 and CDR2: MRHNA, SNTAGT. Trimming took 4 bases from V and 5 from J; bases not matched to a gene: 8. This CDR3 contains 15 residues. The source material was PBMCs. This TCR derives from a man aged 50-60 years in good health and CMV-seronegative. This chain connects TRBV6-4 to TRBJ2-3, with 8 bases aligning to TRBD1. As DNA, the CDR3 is TGTGCCAGCAGTGCCACGACAGGGGTAGGAGATACGCAGTATTTT. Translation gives CASSATTGVGDTQYF.